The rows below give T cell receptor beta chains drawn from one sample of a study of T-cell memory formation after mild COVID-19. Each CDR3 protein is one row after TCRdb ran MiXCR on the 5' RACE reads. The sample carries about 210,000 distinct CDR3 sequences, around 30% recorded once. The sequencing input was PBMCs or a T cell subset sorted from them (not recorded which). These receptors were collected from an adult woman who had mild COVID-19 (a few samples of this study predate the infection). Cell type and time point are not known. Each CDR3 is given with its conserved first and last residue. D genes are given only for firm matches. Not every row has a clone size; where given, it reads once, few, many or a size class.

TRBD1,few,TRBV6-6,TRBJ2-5,CASSFGQGGSETQYF,TGTGCCAGCAGTTTCGGACAGGGGGGAAGTGAGACCCAGTACTTC
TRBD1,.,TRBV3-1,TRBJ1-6,CASSQGTGGVSPLHF,TGTGCCAGCAGCCAAGGGACAGGGGGAGTTTCACCCCTCCACTTT
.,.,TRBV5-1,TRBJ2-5,CASKSQETQYF,TGCGCCAGCAAGTCACAAGAGACCCAGTACTTC
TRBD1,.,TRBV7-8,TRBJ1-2,CASSFAGQGARGYTF,TGTGCCAGCAGCTTTGCGGGACAGGGGGCGCGAGGCTACACCTTC
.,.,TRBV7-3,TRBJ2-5,CASSLKARQGYQETQYF,TGTGCCAGCAGCTTAAAAGCGCGGCAGGGGTACCAAGAGACCCAGTACTTC
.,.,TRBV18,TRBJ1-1,CASSPGMNTEAFF,TGTGCCAGCTCACCGGGTATGAACACTGAAGCTTTCTTT
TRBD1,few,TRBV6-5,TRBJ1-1,CASSYLDRVNTEAFF,TGTGCCAGCAGTTACTTGGACAGGGTGAACACTGAAGCTTTCTTT
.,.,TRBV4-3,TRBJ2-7,CASSQGVQGTAYEQYF,TGCGCCAGCAGCCAAGGTGTCCAGGGTACGGCCTACGAGCAGTACTTC
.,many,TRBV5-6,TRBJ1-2,CASSVGMSYGYTF,TGTGCCAGCAGCGTGGGGATGTCCTATGGCTACACCTTC
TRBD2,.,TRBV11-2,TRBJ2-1,CASSFGLAGYNEQFF,TGTGCCAGCAGCTTTGGCCTAGCGGGATACAATGAGCAGTTCTTC
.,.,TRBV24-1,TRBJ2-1,CATSTPPEQFF,TGTGCCACCAGCACCCCTCCCGAGCAGTTCTTC
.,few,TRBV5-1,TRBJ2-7,CASSLAGLKASYEQYF,TGCGCCAGCAGCTTGGCGGGACTCAAGGCCTCCTACGAGCAGTACTTC
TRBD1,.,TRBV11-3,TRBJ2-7,CASSFNPGTVYEQYF,TGTGCCAGCAGCTTCAACCCCGGGACAGTCTACGAGCAGTACTTC
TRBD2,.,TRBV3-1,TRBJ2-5,CASSQRRWVAGAKGETQYF,TGTGCCAGCAGCCAACGGCGGTGGGTAGCGGGGGCTAAAGGGGAGACCCAGTACTTC
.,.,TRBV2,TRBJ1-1,CASSELRGQNTEAFF,TGTGCCAGCAGTGAACTTCGGGGGCAGAACACTGAAGCTTTCTTT
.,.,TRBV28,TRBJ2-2,CASSLIDTGELFF,TGTGCCAGCAGTTTGATCGACACCGGGGAGCTGTTTTTT
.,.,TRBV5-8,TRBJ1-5,CASSLMGGQPQHF,TGTGCCAGCAGCTTAATGGGGGGGCAGCCCCAGCATTTT
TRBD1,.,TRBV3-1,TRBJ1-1,CASSQGDRGFFTEAFF,TGTGCCAGCAGCCAAGGGGACAGGGGGTTTTTCACTGAAGCTTTCTTT
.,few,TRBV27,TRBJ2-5,CASSYFGTSQETQYF,TGTGCCAGCAGTTATTTCGGAACCTCACAAGAGACCCAGTACTTC
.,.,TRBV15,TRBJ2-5,CATSDGPGQETQYF,TGTGCCACCAGCGATGGACCCGGGCAAGAGACCCAGTACTTC
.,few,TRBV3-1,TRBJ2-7,CASSFPGVKYFYEQYF,TGTGCCAGCAGCTTTCCAGGGGTTAAGTATTTCTACGAGCAGTACTTC
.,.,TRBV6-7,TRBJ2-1,CASSWQRPRVTTWNEQFF,TGTGCCAGCAGTTGGCAAAGGCCCCGGGTGACTACGTGGAATGAGCAGTTCTTC
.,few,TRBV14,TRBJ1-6,CASSQDRTQKGNSPLHF,TGTGCCAGCAGCCAAGATCGGACGCAAAAGGGGAATTCACCCCTCCACTTT
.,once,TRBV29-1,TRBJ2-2,CSVQGYTGELFF,TGCAGCGTCCAGGGGTACACCGGGGAGCTGTTTTTT
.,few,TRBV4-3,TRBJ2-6,CASSQQTGAGANVLTF,TGCGCCAGCAGCCAACAGACAGGAGCGGGGGCCAACGTCCTGACTTTC
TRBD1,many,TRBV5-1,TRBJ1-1,CASSSGDRSPNTEAFF,TGCGCCAGCAGCTCGGGGGACAGGAGCCCGAACACTGAAGCTTTCTTT
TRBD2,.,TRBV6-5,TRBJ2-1,CASSYSGLAANEQFF,TGTGCCAGCAGTTACTCGGGACTAGCGGCCAATGAGCAGTTCTTC
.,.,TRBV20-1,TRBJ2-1,CSAPRGNNEQFF,TGCAGTGCTCCCCGTGGAAACAATGAGCAGTTCTTC
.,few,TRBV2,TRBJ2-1,CASSDGPYRTYNEQFF,TGTGCCAGCAGTGATGGGCCTTATAGGACCTACAATGAGCAGTTCTTC
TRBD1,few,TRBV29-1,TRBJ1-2,CSAQDRGDYGYTF,TGCAGCGCTCAAGACAGGGGGGACTATGGCTACACCTTC
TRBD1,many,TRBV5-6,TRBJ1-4,CASSFRDRLNEKLFF,TGTGCCAGCAGCTTTCGGGACAGGCTTAATGAAAAACTGTTTTTT